A single sample gave rise to the 28 T cell receptor beta chains below, sequenced in a study of blood T cell repertoires in COVID-19. The data were produced by immunoSEQ multiplex PCR, yet TCRdb's version contains in-frame clones alone and is incomplete. The sample comprises about 330,000 clones, 87% of which are singletons, and roughly 9.9% rests with the top ten. The specimen was peripheral blood. The receptors derive from a man younger than 40 with COVID-19, enrolled during active disease.

This chain joins TRBV28 and TRBJ2-7; 8 bases are shared with TRBD2. Unmatched junction bases numbered 4, after V lost 3 bases and J lost 0 bases. This CDR3 has 15 amino acids. Germline CDR1 MDHEN, CDR2 SYDVKM. CDR3 residues: CASSFTSGRSYEQYF. Here the CDR3 DNA reads TGTGCCAGCAGTTTCACTAGCGGACGCTCCTACGAGCAGTACTTC.

The chain employs TRBV12-3 or TRBV12-4 and TRBJ2-4; D may be TRBD1 (5 bases). V lost 6 bases and J 6 bases, leaving 12 bases between the germline ends. CDR3 size: 13 residues. The CDR3 DNA sequence: TGTGCCAGCAGACCCGACAGAAGAAACATTCAGTACTTC. Protein product: CASRPDRRNIQYF.

The rearrangement uses TRBV29-1 and TRBJ2-1; 8 bases are a match to TRBD1. V gave up 1 base and J gave up 2 bases; unmatched junction bases: 7. Germline CDR1 is SQVTM and CDR2 is ANQGSEA. The CDR3 has 16 amino acids. The CDR3 spells CSVEGIRDRPYNEQFF. As DNA, the CDR3 is TGCAGCGTTGAAGGGATCCGGGACAGGCCCTACAATGAGCAGTTCTTC.

The chain couples TRBV19 to TRBJ2-7; tentative D call: TRBD1 (5 bases). There are 16 residues in the CDR3. The V end was cut by 3 bases, the J end by 2 bases, with 17 bases between. Germline-derived CDR1 and CDR2 are LNHDA and SQIVND (reference sequence). The CDR3 region is CASSMSDHRSPYEQYF. CDR3 nucleotides: TGTGCCAGTAGTATGTCCGACCACAGGAGTCCCTACGAGCAGTACTTC.

The gene calls are TRBV7-8 and TRBJ2-7, with 8 nucleotides matching TRBD1. The CDR3 is 14 amino acids. Looked up from germline, CDR1 is SGHVS and CDR2 is FQNEAQ. Trimming cost V 7 bases and J 3 bases; bases outside gene matches: 8. The CDR3 coding sequence is TGTGCCAGCACCGAGGACAGGGCCCTCTACGAGCAGTACTTC. Protein product: CASTEDRALYEQYF. Complete variable domain (other parts from reference TRBV7-8 and TRBJ2-7): GAGVSQSPRYKVAKRGQDVALRCDPISGHVSLFWYQQALGQGPEFLTYFQNEAQLDKSGLPSDRFFAERPEGSVSTLKIQRTQQEDSAVYLCASTEDRALYEQYFGPGTRLTVT.

V is TRBV9 and J is TRBJ1-6, with a tentative D call TRBD1 (6 bases). Trimming removed 3 bases at V and 7 bases at J, with 17 bases between. Germline V gene data show CDR1 as SGDLS and CDR2 as YYNGEE. The CDR3 extends over 16 amino acids. The CDR3 spells CASSATFRDTNSPLHF. CDR3 DNA: TGTGCCAGCAGCGCTACATTCCGGGACACCAATTCACCCCTCCACTTT.

J is TRBJ2-2 and V is TRBV28, with D possibly being TRBD1 (6 bases). Trimming pared 4 bases from V and 1 base from J, leaving 7 bases between. Germline CDR1 is MDHEN and CDR2 is SYDVKM. The length of the CDR3 is 14 residues. The CDR3 DNA reads as TGTGCCAGCAGTTCGGGACAGAACACCGGGGAGCTGTTTTTT. Encoded protein: CASSSGQNTGELFF.

The chain recombines TRBV7-3 with TRBJ2-3, with unresolved D. The CDR3 consists of 14 residues. CDR1 and CDR2 (germline): SGHTA, FQGTGA. V lost 5 bases and J 1 base, leaving 10 bases between the germline ends. The CDR3 DNA reads TGTGCCAGCAGCCCAGACTCCGGCACAGATACGCAGTATTTT. It specifies CASSPDSGTDTQYF.

This rearrangement joins TRBV29-1 to TRBJ2-3, with TRBD2 as a possible D gene (7 bases). CDR1 is SQVTM and CDR2 is ANQGSEA in the germline V gene. The CDR3 covers 12 residues. V was pared by 8 bases and J by 5 bases, with 14 bases between. CDR3 region: CSSGGGGDTQYF. In DNA form, the CDR3 reads TGCAGCTCGGGGGGAGGGGGAGATACGCAGTATTTT.

The V call is TRBV18, the J call TRBJ2-1; D is perhaps TRBD1 (7 bases). The CDR3 contains 15 residues. Deletions cut 3 bases from V and 7 bases from J, with 16 bases between. Per germline, CDR1 KGHSH and CDR2 LQKENI. The CDR3 protein is CASSPPEGARNEQFF. The CDR3 DNA is TGTGCCAGCTCACCCCCGGAGGGGGCGCGTAATGAGCAGTTCTTC. Filled out from reference TRBV18 and TRBJ2-1, the complete variable domain reads NAGVMQNPRHLVRRRGQEARLRCSPMKGHSHVYWYRQLPEEGLKFMVYLQKENIIDESGMPKERFSAEFPKEGPSILRIQQVVRGDSAAYFCASSPPEGARNEQFFGPGTRLTVL.

The chain links TRBV28 to TRBJ1-6; D perhaps matches TRBD1 (6 bases). Looked up from germline, CDR1 is MDHEN and CDR2 is SYDVKM. Trimming stripped 4 bases from V and 9 bases from J, with 16 bases between. This CDR3 contains 15 residues. CDR3 DNA sequence: TGTGCCAGCAGTTCTAACCGGGACATAATTTCACCCCTCCACTTT. Its translation: CASSSNRDIISPLHF.

V gene TRBV6-6 combines with J gene TRBJ1-1; 11 bases map to TRBD1. The length of the CDR3 is 15 residues. J lost 3 bases, V lost 4 bases, and 4 bases had no gene match. Germline V gives CDR1 MNHNY, CDR2 SVGAGI (reference sequence). The CDR3 sequence: CASSSPDRGHTEAFF. CDR3 nucleotides: TGTGCCAGCAGTTCACCGGACAGGGGGCACACTGAAGCTTTCTTT.

The rearrangement uses TRBV29-1 and TRBJ1-3, with a weak D call TRBD1 (5 bases). Trimming took 4 bases from V and 3 from J, leaving 16 bases between them. There are 15 residues in the CDR3. Per the germline V gene, CDR1 is SQVTM and CDR2 is ANQGSEA. The CDR3 region is CSVGERGGVGNTIYF. The CDR3 coding sequence is TGCAGCGTTGGGGAAAGGGGCGGTGTTGGAAACACCATATATTTT.

This chain uses TRBV27 with TRBJ1-1, with D possibly matching TRBD1 (5 bases). From germline, CDR1 is MNHEY and CDR2 SMNVEV (reference sequence). The CDR3 extends over 15 amino acids. V gave up 5 bases and J gave up 0 bases, with 13 bases separating them. The CDR3 DNA is TGTGCCAGCAGTCCCCGGGGGTCGATGAACACTGAAGCTTTCTTT. This codes for CASSPRGSMNTEAFF.

Here the CDR3 DNA reads TGTGCCAGCAGCCATGGCGGGGAACCCTACGAGCAGTACTTC. Amino acids: CASSHGGEPYEQYF. V gene TRBV5-4 combines with J gene TRBJ2-7, with D tentatively TRBD2 (6 bases). V was shortened by 4 bases and J by 2 bases, with 13 bases between the two germline ends. The CDR3 is 14 amino acids. The germline V gene has CDR1 SGHNT and CDR2 YYREEE (reference sequence).

The genes are TRBV7-6 and TRBJ2-1; the D gene is possibly TRBD2 (6 bases). Germline V gives CDR1 SGHVS, CDR2 FNYEAQ. Trimming took off 4 bases at V and 5 bases at J, with 24 bases between the two ends. There are 18 residues in the CDR3. The CDR3 DNA is TGTGCCAGCAGCTCCGCCTCCCGGGACTCCGTCGCCAACAATGAGCAGTTCTTC. Protein: CASSSASRDSVANNEQFF.

V gene TRBV19 combines with J gene TRBJ1-2; 10 bases agree with TRBD1. This CDR3 has 14 amino acids. Looked up from germline, CDR1 is LNHDA and CDR2 is SQIVND (reference sequence). V lost 9 bases, J lost 8 bases, and 12 bases stayed unmatched. CDR3: CASGGTGDVGGYTF. The CDR3 region has the DNA TGTGCCAGCGGCGGGACAGGGGATGTAGGGGGCTACACCTTC.

The chain joins TRBV4-3 to TRBJ2-2; the match to TRBD1 covers 8 bases. The CDR3 contains 17 residues. Trimming removed 4 bases from V and 3 bases from J; junction bases left unmatched: 10. Germline CDR1 is LGHNA and CDR2 is YSLEER. CDR3 nucleotide sequence: TGCGCCAGCAGCCCTCTTTTGACAGGGGTGGACACCGGGGAGCTGTTTTTT. As protein: CASSPLLTGVDTGELFF.

This clone has a count of ten or more. V gene TRBV7-3 combines with J gene TRBJ1-2, with TRBD1 identical over 9 bases. Trimming at V came to 5 bases and at J to 5 bases, leaving 3 bases not matched to a gene. This CDR3 has 13 residues. CDR1 SGHTA and CDR2 FQGTGA come from the germline V gene. The CDR3 loop reads CASSHGTGYGYTF. The DNA of the CDR3 is TGTGCCAGCAGCCACGGGACAGGGTATGGCTACACCTTC. Full variable domain (remainder filled in from reference TRBV7-3 and TRBJ1-2): GAGVSQTPSNKVTEKGKYVELRCDPISGHTALYWYRQSLGQGPEFLIYFQGTGAADDSGLPNDRFFAVRPEGSVSTLKIQRTERGDSAVYLCASSHGTGYGYTFGSGTRLTVV.

V is TRBV4-2 and J is TRBJ2-7, with a weak D call TRBD2 (7 bases). The germline CDR1 and CDR2 sequences are LGHNA and YNFKEQ. The V end lost 3 bases, the J end lost 4 bases, and 10 bases lay between the germline ends. The CDR3 length is 13 residues. Here the CDR3 DNA reads TGTGCCAGCAGCCATGAGGGGGGGTACGAGCAGTACTTC. This codes for CASSHEGGYEQYF.

The gene calls are TRBV5-6 and TRBJ1-2; D may be TRBD1 (6 bases). V dropped 1 base and J dropped 8 bases, with 15 bases sitting between them. CDR3 length: 14 residues. The germline CDR1 and CDR2 sequences are SGHDT and YYEEEE. The CDR3 bases are TGTGCCAGCAGCTTGCCTGCAGGACAGCGGGGCTACACCTTC. This sequence encodes CASSLPAGQRGYTF.

CDR3 amino acids: CASSPPGSLGYGEQYF. The CDR3, as DNA: TGTGCCAGCAGCCCCCCCGGGAGTCTTGGGTATGGCGAGCAGTACTTC. The chain is built from TRBV5-5 and TRBJ2-7; maybe TRBD2 (6 bases). Looked up from germline, CDR1 is SGHKS and CDR2 is YYEKEE (reference sequence). V was shortened by 4 bases and J by 6 bases, with 23 bases between the two germline ends. The CDR3 has 16 residues.

V and J are TRBV5-4 and TRBJ1-2, with 7 bases that match TRBD1. Per the germline V gene, CDR1 is SGHNT and CDR2 is YYREEE (reference sequence). This CDR3 region has 14 residues. Trimming cost V 6 bases and J 0 bases; bases outside gene matches: 5. CDR3: CASTPGQTNYGYTF. The CDR3 bases are TGTGCCAGCACACCGGGACAGACTAACTATGGCTACACCTTC.

This clone was counted ten times or more. V is TRBV23-1 and J is TRBJ1-5; TRBD1 agrees at 8 bases. TRBV23-1 is sorted into the ORF group, with uncertain function. The ends lost 0 bases at V and 5 bases at J; junction bases unmatched: 6. The CDR3 runs to 16 residues. CDR3 coding DNA: TGCGCCAGCAGTCAATCGTACGGACAGGGCGATCAGCCCCAGCATTTT. This gives the protein CASSQSYGQGDQPQHF.

The chain is built from TRBV28 and TRBJ1-5, with a tentative D call TRBD1 (6 bases). The CDR3 extends over 15 amino acids. CDR1 and CDR2 from the germline V gene are MDHEN and SYDVKM. V lost 5 bases and J lost 3, with 14 bases in between. CDR3 DNA sequence: TGTGCCAGCAGTCTCCCATCAGGGGCCAATCAGCCCCAGCATTTT. The encoded protein is CASSLPSGANQPQHF.

This clone has a handful of counts. V and J are TRBV5-1 and TRBJ1-5; 8 bases fit TRBD1. Germline-derived CDR1 and CDR2 are SGHRS and YFSETQ. The CDR3 has 16 residues. The J segment lost 2 bases and the V segment lost 0 bases, leaving 4 bases of the junction unmatched. The CDR3 here is CASSLEGTGGNQPQHF. For the CDR3, the DNA is TGCGCCAGCAGCTTGGAGGGGACAGGAGGCAATCAGCCCCAGCATTTT.

This clone was seen a single time. V is TRBV27 and J is TRBJ2-3, with 7 bases fitting TRBD2. V trimming: 3 bases; J trimming: 5 bases; junction bases outside the gene matches: 14. The CDR3 spans 17 residues. The germline V gene has CDR1 MNHEY and CDR2 SMNVEV (reference sequence). CDR3 region: CASSLLRLGGGRDTQYF. DNA of the CDR3: TGTGCCAGCAGTTTGCTTCGACTGGGGGGGGGACGAGATACGCAGTATTTT.

The chain employs TRBV2 and TRBJ2-1; D ambiguous. Germline V lookup: CDR1 SNHLY, CDR2 FYNNEI. Trimming stripped 7 bases from V and 0 bases from J, with 10 bases between. The CDR3 has 14 amino acids. The CDR3 loop reads CASTLAFSYNEQFF. The CDR3 bases are TGTGCCAGCACACTCGCTTTCTCCTACAATGAGCAGTTCTTC.